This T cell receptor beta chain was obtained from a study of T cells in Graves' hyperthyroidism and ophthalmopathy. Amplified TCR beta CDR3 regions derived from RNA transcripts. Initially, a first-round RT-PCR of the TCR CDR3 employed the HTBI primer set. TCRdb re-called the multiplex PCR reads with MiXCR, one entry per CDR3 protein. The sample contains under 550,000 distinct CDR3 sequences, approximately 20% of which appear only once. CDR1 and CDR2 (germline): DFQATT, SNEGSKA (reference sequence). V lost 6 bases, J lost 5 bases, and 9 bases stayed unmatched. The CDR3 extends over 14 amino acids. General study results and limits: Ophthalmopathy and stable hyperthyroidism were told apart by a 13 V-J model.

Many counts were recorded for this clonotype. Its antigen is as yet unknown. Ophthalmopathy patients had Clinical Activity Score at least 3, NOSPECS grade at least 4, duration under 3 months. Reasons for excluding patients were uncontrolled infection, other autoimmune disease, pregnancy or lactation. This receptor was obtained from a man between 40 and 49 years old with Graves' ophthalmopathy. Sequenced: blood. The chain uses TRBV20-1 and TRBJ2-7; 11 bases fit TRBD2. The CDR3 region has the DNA TGCAGTGCCGTCAGGGCTAGCGGGAGGAACGAGCAGTACTTC. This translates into CSAVRASGRNEQYF.